Given below is one T cell receptor beta chain in context. Its antigen is still unknown. Profiled with immunoSEQ multiplex PCR; TCRdb holds only in-frame clones, not every one. The sample has around 89,000 clones; about nine tenths are singletons. These data originate in a study of T cell responses to AZD1222 COVID-19 vaccine. CDR3 length equals 14 residues. Germline loops: CDR1 MNHEY, CDR2 SMNVEV (reference sequence). V was clipped by 4 bases and J by 1 base, with 8 bases between them. Study-wide results and limits: Just six or seven AZD1222 recipients tested seropositive at baseline. The CD4 TCRs associated with vaccination extended across spike and predominated at 160-218 and 743-854. The repertoires were collected only after the peak T cell response.

The J gene is TRBJ2-1, the V gene TRBV27; D unresolved. The origin of this receptor is an adult who received the AZD1222 COVID-19 vaccine. The specimen comprised peripheral blood, sampled 28 days after the second AZD1222 dose. The CDR3 loop is CASSWRISYNEQFF. The CDR3 DNA reads TGTGCCAGCAGTTGGCGTATATCCTACAATGAGCAGTTCTTC.